The T cell receptor (beta chain) under discussion was sequenced for a study of blood T cells in healthy people across ages. Study conclusions and caveats: Investigators viewed diversity estimates from one million T cells as underestimates, the study reported.

As regards this clonotype: Its antigen is not identified.

The junction had 7 bases not matched to a gene; V was cut back by 0 bases and J by 0 bases. Germline V gives CDR1 SGHTA, CDR2 FQGTGA. The CDR3 has 18 amino acids. Primed by a sample-barcoded 5' primer and a J-beta primer mix, a second PCR proceeded for about 7 to 11 cycles. One entry per CDR3 protein results from TCRdb running MiXCR on the 5' RACE reads. The sample holds around 800,000 distinct CDR3 sequences, about half seen once. Source material: blood. The source of this sequence is an older man in good health. The rearrangement uses TRBV7-3 and TRBJ2-1; 8 bases are a match to TRBD2. DNA of the CDR3: TGTGCCAGCAGCTTAACGAGTCTAGCGGGCAGCTCCTACAATGAGCAGTTCTTC. Translation: CASSLTSLAGSSYNEQFF.